This section outlines one TCR beta chain sequence together with its context. These data are taken from a study of blood T cell repertoires in COVID-19. Study-level information: Samples came from the United States, Italy and Spain, spanning acute and convalescent COVID-19. The cDNA or gDNA used as material had been derived from T cells, B-cell-depleted T cells, or PBMCs.

The authors' processing: Amplifying reference gene primers gave estimates of nucleated cell counts. Data came from immunoSEQ multiplex PCR; TCRdb stores just in-frame clones and leaves some out. V and J calls and clone size are those listed in that table; D and trimming were worked out from the DNA. Here the sample spans 25,000 to 30,000 clones, approximately 88% being singletons. Germline V gene sequence: CDR1 MNHNS, CDR2 SASEGT. The CDR3 is 12 amino acids. V was trimmed by 0 bases and J by 11 bases, leaving 10 bases between them. The sample was peripheral blood. This chain uses TRBV6-1 with TRBJ1-1; D is unresolved. The clonotype comes from a human donor in a cohort sampled during active COVID-19. CDR3 nucleotide sequence: TGTGCCAGCAGTGAAGCAATAACCCAGGCTTTCTTT. It yields the protein CASSEAITQAFF.